The 32 T cell receptor beta chains presented below share a single source sample, sequenced in a study of glioma-infiltrating T cells after dendritic cell vaccination. TCRdb's table, derived via immunoSEQ multiplex PCR, lists solely in-frame clones and lacks some. The data show about 100,000 clones, with roughly three quarters seen just once and almost 6% held by the top ten. This specimen consisted of blood, obtained before dendritic cell vaccination. These receptors all stem from a human donor with glioblastoma.

The V call is TRBV28, the J call TRBJ1-1; 7 positions agree with TRBD1. From germline, CDR1 is MDHEN and CDR2 SYDVKM. This CDR3 comprises 14 residues. The V and J ends lost 5 bases and 1 base, in that order; junction bases with no gene match: 4. This CDR3 is CASSTAGGNTEAFF. In DNA form, the CDR3 reads TGTGCCAGCAGTACAGCAGGGGGGAACACTGAAGCTTTCTTT.

The V and J genes are TRBV30 and TRBJ2-1; no clear D. This CDR3 is built from 14 residues. Germline V lookup: CDR1 GTSNPN, CDR2 SVGIG (reference sequence). With 3 bases removed from V and 7 bases from J, the gap between germline ends came to 16 bases. CDR3 bases: TGTGCCTGGAGGATCGACTCGTGGTTAAATGAGCAGTTCTTC. It is translated as CAWRIDSWLNEQFF.

V is TRBV7-9 and J is TRBJ1-5; tentative D call: TRBD1 (5 bases). Germline loops: CDR1 SEHNR, CDR2 FQNEAQ (reference sequence). The CDR3 has 14 amino acids. Trimming stripped 2 bases from V and 6 bases from J, with 11 bases between. The CDR3 loop reads CASSLKGARQPQHF. The CDR3 DNA sequence: TGTGCCAGCAGCTTAAAAGGGGCGCGTCAGCCCCAGCATTTT.

This chain links TRBV2 with TRBJ2-7; TRBD2 matches at 7 bases. With V trimmed by 4 bases and J by 4 bases, 7 bases remained unmatched. Per germline, CDR1 SNHLY and CDR2 FYNNEI. The CDR3 totals 14 residues. The CDR3 region is CASSGEGGPYEQYF. CDR3 DNA: TGTGCCAGCAGTGGTGAGGGAGGGCCTTACGAGCAGTACTTC.

The CDR3: CASSLGTSGNYEQYF. CDR3 nucleotides: TGTGCCAGCAGCCTTGGGACTAGCGGAAACTACGAGCAGTACTTC. This chain uses TRBV5-4 with TRBJ2-7; TRBD2 matches 11 bases. The CDR3 has 15 amino acids. CDR1 is SGHNT and CDR2 is YYREEE in the germline V gene (reference sequence). V shed 4 bases and J 3 bases; nucleotides not matched to a gene: 6. Combining the CDR3 with reference TRBV5-4 and TRBJ2-7 gives the whole variable domain ETGVTQSPTHLIKTRGQQVTLRCSSQSGHNTVSWYQQALGQGPQFIFQYYREEENGRGNFPPRFSGLQFPNYSSELNVNALELDDSALYLCASSLGTSGNYEQYFGPGTRLTVT.

This clone came up a few times. The chain has TRBV19 and TRBJ1-1; the D is unclear. Trimming took 2 bases from V and 4 from J, leaving 11 bases between them. Per the germline V gene, CDR1 is LNHDA and CDR2 is SQIVND (reference sequence). The CDR3 sequence is 14 residues long. CDR3 nucleotide sequence: TGTGCCAGTAGTATAAAGGCCGGGTCCACTGAAGCTTTCTTT. Translated: CASSIKAGSTEAFF.

The V gene is TRBV6-1, the J gene TRBJ2-5; 9 bases match TRBD1. The CDR3 is 13 residues long. Germline CDR1 and CDR2: MNHNS and SASEGT. The ends lost 6 bases at V and 5 bases at J; junction bases unmatched: 4. The CDR3 region is CASRQGAYETQYF. The CDR3 DNA is TGTGCCAGCAGACAGGGGGCCTATGAGACCCAGTACTTC.

The chain recombines TRBV7-2 with TRBJ2-7; TRBD1 agrees at 7 bases. V shed 1 base and J 4 bases; nucleotides not matched to a gene: 7. This CDR3 spans 15 amino acids. Germline V gene data show CDR1 as SGHTA and CDR2 as FQGNSA. CDR3 nucleotide sequence: TGTGCCAGCAGCTTAGGCCCTGGGACAGATTACGAGCAGTACTTC. Protein: CASSLGPGTDYEQYF.

The chain is built from TRBV7-9 and TRBJ1-4; no clear D gene. The CDR3 runs 15 residues. Trimming took 1 base from V and 8 from J, leaving 14 bases between them. From germline, CDR1 is SEHNR and CDR2 FQNEAQ (reference sequence). CDR3 bases: TGTGCCAGCAGCTTAGTTGGCTTCAGGTCCGAAAAACTGTTTTTT. Encoded protein: CASSLVGFRSEKLFF. Using reference TRBV7-9 and TRBJ1-4 for the parts outside the CDR3, the full variable domain is DTGVSQNPRHKITKRGQNVTFRCDPISEHNRLYWYRQTLGQGPEFLTYFQNEAQLEKSRLLSDRFSAERPKGSFSTLEIQRTEQGDSAMYLCASSLVGFRSEKLFFGSGTQLSVL.

The chain is built from TRBV5-4 and TRBJ1-1, with a possible D match to TRBD1 (5 bases). Germline V gene lookup returns CDR1 SGHNT and CDR2 YYREEE (reference sequence). The CDR3 runs to 14 residues. Trimming removed 0 bases at V and 1 base at J, with 7 bases between. The CDR3 bases are TGTGCCAGCAGCTTGGATCAGGGGAACACTGAAGCTTTCTTT. This encodes CASSLDQGNTEAFF.

The chain links TRBV7-2 to TRBJ1-5; D call uncertain. Germline V gene lookup returns CDR1 SGHTA and CDR2 FQGNSA. V lost 3 bases and J 6 bases, leaving 12 bases between the germline ends. CDR3 length: 14 residues. CDR3 DNA: TGTGCCAGCAGCTTGGAGTCGATAAGTCAGCCCCAGCATTTT. This gives the protein CASSLESISQPQHF.

This chain joins TRBV5-1 and TRBJ1-2; D might be TRBD1 (5 bases). The CDR3 contains 14 residues. The V end lost 0 bases, the J end lost 6 bases, and 12 bases lay between the germline ends. Germline loops: CDR1 SGHRS, CDR2 YFSETQ. The CDR3 protein is CASSLAQGLNGYTF. The CDR3 DNA reads TGCGCCAGCAGCTTGGCCCAGGGATTAAATGGCTACACCTTC.

The chain employs TRBV2 and TRBJ2-3, with 9 bases aligning to TRBD2. This CDR3 has 12 amino acids. Germline trimming cut 5 bases from V and 11 bases from J; bases unmatched to any gene: 5. Germline V gene sequence: CDR1 SNHLY, CDR2 FYNNEI. CDR3 nucleotides: TGTGCCAGCAGTCATAGCGGGGGAGGGCAGTATTTT. It yields the protein CASSHSGGGQYF.

This clone appeared a single time. The rearrangement uses TRBV30 and TRBJ2-2, with D perhaps matching TRBD2 (7 bases). Germline V lookup: CDR1 GTSNPN, CDR2 SVGIG (reference sequence). This CDR3 region has 15 residues. The germline V and J ends were trimmed by 0 bases and 6 bases, with 14 bases remaining between them. The CDR3 reads CAWSVTRGAPGELFF. Here the CDR3 DNA reads TGTGCCTGGAGTGTAACCCGGGGGGCCCCCGGGGAGCTGTTTTTT.

The chain is built from TRBV5-1 and TRBJ2-3, with D maybe TRBD2 (6 bases). Trimming cost V 4 bases and J 0 bases, with 12 bases left between them. Germline V gene data show CDR1 as SGHRS and CDR2 as YFSETQ. The CDR3 covers 15 residues. CDR3 sequence (DNA): TGCGCCAGCAGCCTCGGGGGTGCTAGCACAGATACGCAGTATTTT. Translation gives CASSLGGASTDTQYF.

This chain connects TRBV9 to TRBJ2-2; 9 nucleotides line up with TRBD2. The CDR3 length is 16 residues. The V gene end was trimmed by 0 bases and the J gene end by 5 bases; junction bases not matched to a gene: 5. Germline V CDR1 and CDR2: SGDLS, YYNGEE. DNA of the CDR3: TGTGCCAGCAGCGTAGGGGCGGGAGGGGATACCGGGGAGCTGTTTTTT. This gives the protein CASSVGAGGDTGELFF.

This chain uses TRBV6-1 with TRBJ2-1; 11 bases are shared with TRBD2. From germline, CDR1 is MNHNS and CDR2 SASEGT. The CDR3 spans 21 residues. The junction had 20 bases not matched to a gene; V was cut back by 6 bases and J by 1 base. In DNA form, the CDR3 reads TGTGCCAGCAGGGAAAGGCCCTTAAGGCTAGCGGGAGGACTATCCTACAATGAGCAGTTCTTC. Encoded protein: CASRERPLRLAGGLSYNEQFF.

V usage is TRBV18 and J usage is TRBJ2-3; 8 nucleotides match TRBD2. V lost 3 bases, J lost 4 bases, and 9 bases stayed unmatched. The germline V gene has CDR1 KGHSH and CDR2 LQKENI. The CDR3 loop spans 16 amino acids. DNA for the CDR3: TGTGCCAGCTCACCTCGCTCAGGACTAGCATCAGATACGCAGTATTTT. Protein product: CASSPRSGLASDTQYF.

The count of this clone is one. The V gene is TRBV6-5, the J gene TRBJ1-2; 10 nucleotides line up with TRBD1. Germline CDR1 and CDR2: MNHEY and SVGAGI. V lost 2 bases, J lost 7 bases, and 7 bases stayed unmatched. This CDR3 contains 15 residues. CDR3 nucleotide sequence: TGTGCCAGCAGTTACGCCTGGACAGGGGGGCCTGGCTACACCTTC. This codes for CASSYAWTGGPGYTF.

This clone has just a few counts. This rearrangement joins TRBV5-6 to TRBJ2-7; 9 nucleotides align to TRBD2. V gave up 6 bases and J gave up 4 bases; unmatched junction bases: 11. Per germline, CDR1 SGHDT and CDR2 YYEEEE. This CDR3 spans 15 amino acids. The CDR3 bases are TGTGCCAGCACTTGGGCCGGGACTAGCTGGTACGAGCAGTACTTC. Translation gives CASTWAGTSWYEQYF.

This chain joins TRBV10-2 and TRBJ2-2; 9 bases line up with TRBD1. V lost 6 bases to trimming and J lost 2 bases; unmatched junction nucleotides: 4. The CDR3 is 15 residues long. CDR1 is WSHSY, CDR2 SAAADI, per germline. The CDR3 loop is CASRTGQGNTGELFF. CDR3 DNA sequence: TGCGCCAGCAGAACGGGACAGGGAAACACCGGGGAGCTGTTTTTT.

The chain couples TRBV2 to TRBJ1-2, with a tentative D call TRBD1 (5 bases). The germline V and J ends were trimmed by 2 bases and 4 bases, with 11 bases remaining between them. CDR1 is SNHLY and CDR2 is FYNNEI in the germline V gene. The CDR3 has 14 residues. CDR3 protein: CASSEQGDIYGYTF. For the CDR3, the DNA is TGTGCCAGCAGTGAACAAGGGGATATCTATGGCTACACCTTC.

V and J are TRBV9 and TRBJ2-7, with D possibly being TRBD2 (5 bases). Germline V lookup: CDR1 SGDLS, CDR2 YYNGEE. V shed 0 bases and J shed 3 bases, with 13 bases lying between them. This CDR3 spans 15 amino acids. CDR3 sequence: CASSVDPGSIYEQYF. The CDR3 DNA reads TGTGCCAGCAGCGTAGATCCGGGATCCATCTACGAGCAGTACTTC.

The genes are TRBV19 and TRBJ2-7; tentatively, D is TRBD1 (5 bases). This CDR3 comprises 15 residues. Per germline, CDR1 LNHDA and CDR2 SQIVND (reference sequence). V was cut by 1 base and J by 1 base, with 11 bases left in between. The CDR3 here is CASSIGGRASYEQYF. DNA for the CDR3: TGTGCCAGTAGTATAGGTGGCAGGGCGTCCTACGAGCAGTACTTC.

This clone was counted at least ten times. V usage is TRBV19 and J usage is TRBJ1-5, with TRBD1 as a possible D gene (6 bases). From germline, CDR1 is LNHDA and CDR2 SQIVND (reference sequence). Trimming cost V 5 bases and J 2 bases, with 13 bases left between them. This CDR3 has 15 residues. This CDR3 is CASSGGTRGNQPQHF. Here the CDR3 DNA reads TGTGCCAGTAGTGGTGGGACAAGGGGCAATCAGCCCCAGCATTTT.

The genes are TRBV5-1 and TRBJ2-1; 9 nucleotides agree with TRBD1. Trimming took 4 bases from V and 5 from J; bases not matched to a gene: 10. The germline CDR1 and CDR2 sequences are SGHRS and YFSETQ. The CDR3 has 16 residues. The CDR3 DNA reads as TGCGCCAGCAGCCGTAGGGGACAGGGTATGGACAATGAGCAGTTCTTC. Protein sequence: CASSRRGQGMDNEQFF. The entire variable domain, with the rest obtained from reference TRBV5-1 and TRBJ2-1, is as follows: KAGVTQTPRYLIKTRGQQVTLSCSPISGHRSVSWYQQTPGQGLQFLFEYFSETQRNKGNFPGRFSGRQFSNSRSEMNVSTLELGDSALYLCASSRRGQGMDNEQFFGPGTRLTVL.

This clone has just a few counts. The gene calls are TRBV9 and TRBJ1-2; D is unresolved. Germline V CDR1 and CDR2: SGDLS, YYNGEE. There are 11 residues in the CDR3. Trimming left V 3 bases short and J 8 bases short, with 8 bases between. The chain's CDR3 is CASSGRHGYTF. The CDR3 DNA follows: TGTGCCAGCAGCGGGCGACACGGCTACACCTTC.

The V and J genes are TRBV5-6 and TRBJ2-1; 10 nucleotides line up with TRBD1. The length of the CDR3 is 13 residues. V lost 0 bases to trimming and J lost 15 bases; unmatched junction nucleotides: 6. The germline V gene has CDR1 SGHDT and CDR2 YYEEEE. The CDR3 bases are TGTGCCAGCAGCTTGGGCGGACAGGGGGGAGGGTTCTTC. Protein sequence: CASSLGGQGGGFF.

This chain links TRBV5-1 with TRBJ2-3, with D possibly matching TRBD1 (5 bases). The CDR3 is made up of 14 amino acids. CDR1 and CDR2 (germline): SGHRS, YFSETQ. V was pared by 7 bases and J by 5 bases, with 17 bases between. The CDR3 spells CASSNGVGEDTQYF. CDR3 DNA sequence: TGCGCCAGCTCAAATGGGGTAGGGGAAGATACGCAGTATTTT.

The V and J genes are TRBV27 and TRBJ1-1; possibly TRBD1 for D (5 bases). This CDR3 spans 16 amino acids. Germline V gives CDR1 MNHEY, CDR2 SMNVEV (reference sequence). V was cut by 5 bases and J by 2 bases, with 18 bases left in between. The CDR3 sequence is CASSPYPGLRNTEAFF. DNA for the CDR3: TGTGCCAGCAGTCCGTACCCGGGACTGAGAAACACTGAAGCTTTCTTT.

The CDR3 loop is CASGWQGGGYTF. The CDR3 coding sequence is TGCGCCAGCGGGTGGCAGGGCGGCGGCTACACCTTC. This chain connects TRBV10-2 to TRBJ1-2, with D possibly matching TRBD1 (5 bases). V lost 8 bases and J lost 8, with 15 bases in between. The CDR3 length is 12 residues. Germline assignment: CDR1 WSHSY and CDR2 SAAADI.

The CDR3 DNA follows: TGTGCCAGCAGCCCATCGTCAGGACTAGCGGGAGGCCACTACGAGCAGTACTTC. Its translation: CASSPSSGLAGGHYEQYF. The chain couples TRBV7-2 to TRBJ2-7; 14 positions match TRBD2. The germline CDR1 and CDR2 sequences are SGHTA and FQGNSA. This CDR3 has 18 residues. Germline trimming cut 5 bases from V and 3 bases from J; bases unmatched to any gene: 12.